Below, one T cell receptor (beta chain) is given with its context. Its antigen is undetermined. Sample-barcoded 5' priming and a J-beta primer mix drove a second PCR of about 6 to 12 cycles. Each single sample gave us at least 2.5 million CDR3-containing paired-end reads. TCRdb analysed the 5' RACE reads with MiXCR anew, one entry per CDR3 protein. The repertoire holds about 830,000 distinct CDR3 sequences, roughly 60% seen once, with approximately 30% in the top ten. V lost 1 base to trimming and J lost 3 bases, with 7 bases between them. CDR3 length: 13 residues. Germline values: CDR1 LNHNV, CDR2 YYDKDF (reference sequence). This specimen belongs to a study of blood T cells in healthy people across ages. Study context: About one barcoded beta molecule was captured per two T cells (by template switching). General observations from the study: No one knew whether donors had CMV, which possibly confounded expanded clonotype changes.

Sequencing input: blood. The V and J genes are TRBV15 and TRBJ2-7; D call uncertain. The clonotype was recovered from a man younger than 40 in good health. This CDR3 is CATSRGRYYEQYF. In nucleotides, the CDR3 is TGTGCCACCAGCAGAGGCAGGTACTACGAGCAGTACTTC.